There are a few counts of the clone carrying this T cell receptor beta chain. The antigen is undetermined. Primers: 60 Vbeta forward and 13 Jbeta reverse. Assay used: immunoSEQ multiplex PCR; TCRdb lists only in-frame clones, some missing. The table records 120,000 or so clones, roughly 83% of them present only once. Samples came from healthy bone marrow donors. This CDR3 comprises 16 residues. In germline, CDR1 is SGHDT, CDR2 YYEEEE. V shed 1 base, J shed 4 bases, and the junction held 10 bases outside the gene matches. This sample was taken from a study of cytomegalovirus exposure and HLA in healthy donors. Whole-study findings and limits: For TCR beta chains, V- and J-gene trimming was later linked to a missense DCLRE1C variant.

This TCR was recovered from a man aged 18 to 30 in good health and CMV-seronegative. Sequencing was done on a sample of PBMCs. This chain links TRBV5-6 with TRBJ2-7, with 8 nucleotides matching TRBD1. The CDR3 region is CASSLMAGQAFYEQYF. CDR3 DNA: TGTGCCAGCAGCTTGATGGCGGGACAGGCATTTTACGAGCAGTACTTC.